Detailed here is one T cell receptor (beta chain). Its matching antigen is unknown. Uncontrolled infections, other autoimmune diseases, pregnancy or lactation led to exclusion of patients. The entry originates in a study of T cells in Graves' hyperthyroidism and ophthalmopathy. Study-level results: Ophthalmopathy, which appeared later, was predicted by the model a median 6.5 months before onset. Blood samples included most of the expanded thyroid clonotypes exceeding 0.001.

Researchers took RNA transcripts and amplified the TCR beta CDR3 regions from them. Primed by the HTBI set, a first-round RT-PCR was run on the TCR CDR3. MiXCR was run by TCRdb on the multiplex PCR reads, yielding one entry per CDR3 protein. Counted here are about 300,000 distinct CDR3 sequences, around 25% occurring once; the ten biggest clones make up 20% to 30%. Germline V CDR1 and CDR2: SGHAT, FQNNGV. Trimming left V 5 bases short and J 3 bases short, with 11 bases between. The CDR3 loop spans 14 amino acids. Sequencing input: blood. The chain uses TRBV11-2 and TRBJ1-3; weak D call: TRBD1 (6 bases). The receptor's source is a man aged 40-49 years with Graves' hyperthyroidism that later progressed to Graves' ophthalmopathy. CDR3 in DNA: TGTGCCAGCAGCCTTGGGGACATTGGAAACACCATATATTTT. This codes for CASSLGDIGNTIYF.